A selection of T cell receptor beta chains follows, all from one sample in a study of CD8 T cells in ankylosing spondylitis. TCRdb passed the 5' RACE reads through MiXCR, listing each CDR3 protein once. The table records 120,000 or so distinct CDR3 sequences, around 15% of them present only once. Sequencing input: blood, either unsorted or a sorted T cell fraction (not recorded which). These receptors originate from a female donor with ankylosing spondylitis or in good health (not recorded which). Both conserved end residues are part of each CDR3. A D gene is named only where the DNA matches it firmly. Not every row has a clone size; where given, it reads once, few, many or a size class.

d_gene,abundance,v_gene,j_gene,CDR3nt,CDR3aa
TRBD1,NA,TRBV20-1,TRBJ2-7,TGCAGTGCTAGAGCCTCTGTCGACAGGGCCCTATCCTACGAGCAGTACTTC,CSARASVDRALSYEQYF
NA,NA,TRBV7-2,TRBJ1-5,TGTGCCAGCAGTGTCTGGGACGGACAGCCCCAGCATTTT,CASSVWDGQPQHF
TRBD2,many,TRBV20-1,TRBJ2-5,TGCAGTGCCGGACTAGCGGGGGTACAAGAGACCCAGTACTTC,CSAGLAGVQETQYF
TRBD2,many,TRBV20-1,TRBJ2-3,TGCAGTGCTAACGGGAATTGGCGGGGGACCACAGATACGCAGTATTTT,CSANGNWRGTTDTQYF
TRBD2,NA,TRBV12-3/TRBV12-4,TRBJ2-2,TGTGCCAGCAGTTTAAAGCTTAGCGGGGGAATCACCGGGGAGCTGTTTTTT,CASSLKLSGGITGELFF
NA,NA,TRBV12-3/TRBV12-4,TRBJ2-2,TGTGCCAGCAGTGAGGGGTCCCCCGGGGAGCTGTTTTTT,CASSEGSPGELFF
NA,NA,TRBV6-4,TRBJ2-1,TGTGCCAGTAGTAGTGAGCAGTTCTTC,CASSSEQFF
NA,NA,TRBV5-1,TRBJ2-2,TGCGCCAGCAGTGGAGGCGGTGCGAACACCGGGGAGCTGTTTTTT,CASSGGGANTGELFF
TRBD1,few,TRBV12-3/TRBV12-4,TRBJ1-2,TGTGCCAGCAGTTCACGACGACAGGGGGTCCCCAGTTACTATGGCTACACCTTC,CASSSRRQGVPSYYGYTF
TRBD1,many,TRBV5-1,TRBJ2-2,TGCGCCAGCAGCAGAGAGTCCGGGACAGGGGAAACCGGGGAGCTGTTTTTT,CASSRESGTGETGELFF
TRBD1,NA,TRBV11-2,TRBJ1-1,TGTGCCAGCAGCTTAGAATTTCGGGGACAGTACATGAACACTGAAGCTTTCTTT,CASSLEFRGQYMNTEAFF
NA,few,TRBV30,TRBJ1-4,TGTGCCTGGACCTTCACTAATGAAAAACTGTTTTTT,CAWTFTNEKLFF
TRBD1,NA,TRBV28,TRBJ2-1,TGTGCCAGCAGTTCCCCCGGGGACAGGGGTTACAATGAGCAGTTCTTC,CASSSPGDRGYNEQFF
NA,NA,TRBV23-1,TRBJ2-7,TGCGCCAGCGCCCATGATCTTAGTTCAGGGCTACAGGAGCAGTACTTC,CASAHDLSSGLQEQYF
NA,many,TRBV3-1,TRBJ2-7,TGTGCCAGCAGCCAAGCTTCGGGGGCGCGTGAGCAGTACTTC,CASSQASGAREQYF
NA,NA,TRBV6-5,TRBJ2-5,TGTGCCAGCACAGGGCGCGAAGAGACCCAGTACTTC,CASTGREETQYF
NA,NA,TRBV29-1,TRBJ1-1,TGCAGCGTTACCGGGACATCTACTGGGACTGAAGCTTTCTTT,CSVTGTSTGTEAFF
NA,NA,TRBV5-1,TRBJ2-1,TGCGCCAGCAGCTTGAGTCCAGGCGGCTCCTACAATGAGCAGTTCTTC,CASSLSPGGSYNEQFF
NA,NA,TRBV27,TRBJ1-5,TGTGCCAGCAGTTTACTGGGAGTAAATAGCAATCAGCCCCAGCATTTT,CASSLLGVNSNQPQHF
NA,many,TRBV9,TRBJ2-7,TGTGCCAGCAGCGTAGGCGTGATCGACGAGCAGTACTTC,CASSVGVIDEQYF
NA,NA,TRBV12-3/TRBV12-4,TRBJ2-1,TGTGCCAGCAGGACTTCTGCCACCTACAATGAGCAGTTCTTC,CASRTSATYNEQFF
NA,many,TRBV5-6,TRBJ2-3,TGTGCCAGCAGCTTCGGCAGAACCACAGATACGCAGTATTTT,CASSFGRTTDTQYF
NA,many,TRBV7-9,TRBJ2-2,TGTGCCAGCAGCTCACCCCGGACGAACACCGGGGAGCTGTTTTTT,CASSSPRTNTGELFF
NA,NA,TRBV11-3,TRBJ2-5,TGTGCCAGCAGCTCTAGAGAGGGCTCCAACCAAGAGACCCAGTACTTC,CASSSREGSNQETQYF
NA,few,TRBV20-1,TRBJ1-6,TGCAGTGCTAGGGAAGGGGAAGAGGGACCCCTCCACTTT,CSAREGEEGPLHF
NA,many,TRBV4-2,TRBJ2-7,TGTGCCAGCAGCCAAGTTTTCGGGCCCTCCTACGAGCAGTACTTC,CASSQVFGPSYEQYF
NA,many,TRBV7-9,TRBJ1-2,TGTGCCAGCAGTCGTACCGGGACACCCTATGGCTACACCTTC,CASSRTGTPYGYTF
TRBD2,many,TRBV20-1,TRBJ2-1,TGCAGTGCTAGATCGCTAGCGGGCTTTTCCTACAATGAGCAGTTCTTC,CSARSLAGFSYNEQFF
TRBD1,many,TRBV7-9,TRBJ2-7,TGTGCCAGCAGCACGACAGGGGTCCCCTCCTACGAGCAGTACTTC,CASSTTGVPSYEQYF
NA,NA,TRBV27,TRBJ2-4,TGTGCCAGCCGCGTCGAGGGGGGGCCCAAAAACATTCAGTACTTC,CASRVEGGPKNIQYF
TRBD2,NA,TRBV5-1,TRBJ2-1,TGCGCCAGCAGCTTGGTAGGCGGGGGGCGCATTCAGAATGAGCAGTTCTTC,CASSLVGGGRIQNEQFF
NA,NA,TRBV7-8,TRBJ2-1,TGTGCCAGCAGCTTAGTACCCGACAATGAGCAGTTCTTC,CASSLVPDNEQFF
NA,NA,TRBV7-9,TRBJ2-7,TGTGCCAGCAGCATGACAGAGTCCTACGAGCAGTACTTC,CASSMTESYEQYF
NA,NA,TRBV6-5,TRBJ1-2,TGTGCCAGCAGTTCGAATGGGGGGACGCACGGCTACACCTTC,CASSSNGGTHGYTF
NA,few,TRBV20-1,TRBJ2-1,TGCAGTGCTAATACGGTGGCCTACAATGAGCAGTTCTTC,CSANTVAYNEQFF
NA,few,TRBV4-1,TRBJ1-5,TGCGCCAGCAGCCTCTCACCCCCGTCAATTAGCAATCAGCCCCAGCATTTT,CASSLSPPSISNQPQHF
NA,many,TRBV7-2,TRBJ1-5,TGTGCCAGCAGCCGGGACCGCAATCAGCCCCAGCATTTT,CASSRDRNQPQHF
TRBD1,NA,TRBV15,TRBJ2-1,TGTGCCACCAGCAGGGCCGGGACAGGCAATGAGCAGTTCTTC,CATSRAGTGNEQFF
TRBD1,NA,TRBV7-8,TRBJ2-7,TGTGCCAGCAGCCCAAAGCATGTGGGACAGGGGTTACGTGAGCAGTACTTC,CASSPKHVGQGLREQYF
TRBD2,many,TRBV20-1,TRBJ2-7,TGCAGTGCTAGAGCGACTAGCGGGGGTACCTACGAGCAGTACTTC,CSARATSGGTYEQYF
NA,NA,TRBV11-2,TRBJ1-2,TGTGCCAGCAGCTCGACAGCCTATGGCTACACCTTC,CASSSTAYGYTF
NA,NA,TRBV25-1,TRBJ2-4,TGTGCCAGCAGTGACCCGGGCTCCCCGCTTCAGTACTTC,CASSDPGSPLQYF